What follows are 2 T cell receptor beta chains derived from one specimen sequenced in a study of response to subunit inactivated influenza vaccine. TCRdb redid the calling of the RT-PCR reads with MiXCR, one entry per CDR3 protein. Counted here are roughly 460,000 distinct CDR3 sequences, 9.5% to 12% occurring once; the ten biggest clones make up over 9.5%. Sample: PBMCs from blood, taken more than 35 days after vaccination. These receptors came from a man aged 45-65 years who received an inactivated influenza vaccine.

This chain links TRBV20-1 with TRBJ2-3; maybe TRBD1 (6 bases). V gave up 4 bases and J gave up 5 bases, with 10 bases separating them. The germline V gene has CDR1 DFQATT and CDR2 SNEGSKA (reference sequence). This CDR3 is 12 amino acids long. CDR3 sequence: CSAKKGEDTQYF. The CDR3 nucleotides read TGCAGTGCTAAAAAGGGGGAAGATACGCAGTATTTT.

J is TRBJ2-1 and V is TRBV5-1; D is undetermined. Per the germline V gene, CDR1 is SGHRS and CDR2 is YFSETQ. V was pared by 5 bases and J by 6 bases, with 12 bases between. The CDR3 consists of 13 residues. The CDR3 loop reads CASSVMVPNEQFF. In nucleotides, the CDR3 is TGCGCCAGCAGTGTGATGGTGCCCAATGAGCAGTTCTTC.